Presented here are 5 T cell receptor beta chains from one specimen sequenced in a study of blood T cell repertoires in COVID-19 (dated by TCRdb to about 2020). Library method: the immunoSEQ multiplex PCR assay. TCRdb obtained this table from immuneACCESS and retained in-frame rearrangements with V and J assigned. These tables miss some clones; where compared with another copy, unresolved V genes account for less than half of the shortfall, and the remainder is unexplained. For this sample the table gives about 48,000 clones, of which around 79% were detected only once. About 19% of the sample comes from the top ten. Specimen: peripheral blood. These receptor sequences come from a human donor with active or convalescent COVID-19. The donor label of this sample is uncertain.

The genes are TRBV29-1 and TRBJ2-3; D remains unclear. The CDR3 totals 12 residues. The germline V gene has CDR1 SQVTM and CDR2 ANQGSEA. The V gene lost 3 bases and the J gene lost 0 bases, with 4 bases spanning the gap. DNA for the CDR3: TGCAGCGTTGAGGCTAGCACAGATACGCAGTATTTT. Residues: CSVEASTDTQYF.

This clone has a handful of counts. The chain is built from TRBV19 and TRBJ1-2, with D possibly matching TRBD1 (6 bases). This CDR3 contains 13 residues. Looked up from germline, CDR1 is LNHDA and CDR2 is SQIVND (reference sequence). Trimming took off 4 bases at V and 4 bases at J, with 10 bases between the two ends. The CDR3 nucleotides read TGTGCCAGTAGTAGGACAGAGGCCTATGGCTACACCTTC. Its protein product is CASSRTEAYGYTF.

The chain links TRBV5-1 to TRBJ2-7; 9 bases agree with TRBD1. V shed 5 bases and J 4 bases; nucleotides not matched to a gene: 10. This CDR3 spans 15 amino acids. CDR1 and CDR2 from the germline V gene are SGHRS and YFSETQ. The CDR3 sequence: CASRVSWTGEYEQYF. Written as DNA, the CDR3 is TGCGCCAGCAGAGTTTCCTGGACAGGGGAGTACGAGCAGTACTTC. The full variable domain, in which reference TRBV5-1 and TRBJ2-7 provide the parts outside the CDR3, is KAGVTQTPRYLIKTRGQQVTLSCSPISGHRSVSWYQQTPGQGLQFLFEYFSETQRNKGNFPGRFSGRQFSNSRSEMNVSTLELGDSALYLCASRVSWTGEYEQYFGPGTRLTVT.

The chain joins TRBV10-3 to TRBJ2-2; TRBD1 matches at 7 bases. The CDR3 spans 16 residues. V was pared by 4 bases and J by 0 bases, with 5 bases of the junction left unmatched. Germline V gene sequence: CDR1 ENHRY, CDR2 SYGVKD. The DNA of the CDR3 is TGTGCCATCAGTGTCGGACAGGCCGCGAACACCGGGGAGCTGTTTTTT. Translation gives CAISVGQAANTGELFF.

In this sample, this clone turned up once. The gene calls are TRBV7-2 and TRBJ2-6; 8 bases align to TRBD2. The CDR3 has 18 amino acids. V lost 5 bases to trimming and J lost 4 bases; unmatched junction nucleotides: 13. From germline, CDR1 is SGHTA and CDR2 FQGNSA. The CDR3 loop reads CASSPQPGGRRGANVLTF. The CDR3 region has the DNA TGTGCCAGCAGCCCTCAACCGGGGGGGCGCCGGGGGGCCAACGTCCTGACTTTC.